The next 18 T cell receptor beta chains were all read from a single sample in a study of cytomegalovirus exposure and HLA in healthy donors. PCR involved 60 Vbeta and 13 Jbeta primers. Only in-frame clones appear in the TCRdb table, and some are missing; sequencing was by immunoSEQ multiplex PCR. The profile shows 140,000 or so clones, about three quarters of them singletons. The sequenced material came from PBMCs. Receptors were obtained from a woman aged 25-40 years in good health and CMV-seronegative.

V is TRBV27 and J is TRBJ2-1; 11 bases map to TRBD1. Germline V gene data show CDR1 as MNHEY and CDR2 as SMNVEV (reference sequence). J lost 13 bases, V lost 1 base, and 9 bases had no gene match. This CDR3 has 15 residues. The CDR3 here is CASSLLGDRGRDQFF. The CDR3 DNA reads as TGTGCCAGCAGTTTATTAGGGGACAGGGGGAGAGATCAGTTCTTC.

This clone was picked up a small number of times. The chain combines TRBV19 with TRBJ1-2; maybe TRBD1 (5 bases). This CDR3 is 13 amino acids long. Per germline, CDR1 LNHDA and CDR2 SQIVND (reference sequence). Between the trimmed V and J ends, which lost 8 bases and 4 bases, there was a span of 14 bases. CDR3 residues: CASSRGAGYGYTF. The CDR3 DNA reads as TGTGCCAGTTCCCGCGGGGCCGGCTATGGCTACACCTTC. The full variable domain, completed using reference TRBV19 and TRBJ1-2, is DGGITQSPKYLFRKEGQNVTLSCEQNLNHDAMYWYRQDPGQGLRLIYYSQIVNDFQKGDIAEGYSVSREKKESFPLTVTSAQKNPTAFYLCASSRGAGYGYTFGSGTRLTVV.

This clone was seen a few times. The chain has TRBV7-2 and TRBJ1-3, with D uncertain. The CDR3 sequence is 17 residues long. V was cut by 1 base and J by 0 bases, with 13 bases left in between. Germline lookup yields CDR1 SGHTA and CDR2 FQGNSA. The CDR3 coding sequence is TGTGCCAGCAGCTTAGTGCTCGGCGGGCTCTCTGGAAACACCATATATTTT. Translated, it gives CASSLVLGGLSGNTIYF.

This clone was counted only a few times. The genes are TRBV7-6 and TRBJ2-2, with D possibly being TRBD2 (6 bases). The V end lost 4 bases, the J end lost 6 bases, and 18 bases lay between the germline ends. This CDR3 comprises 16 residues. Germline CDR1 SGHVS, CDR2 FNYEAQ. CDR3 loop: CASSSRGGSHSGELFF. DNA of the CDR3: TGTGCCAGCAGCTCCCGAGGAGGGAGTCATTCCGGGGAGCTGTTTTTT. Variable domain in full (rest from reference TRBV7-6 and TRBJ2-2): GAGVSQSPRYKVTKRGQDVALRCDPISGHVSLYWYRQALGQGPEFLTYFNYEAQQDKSGLPNDRFSAERPEGSISTLTIQRTEQRDSAMYRCASSSRGGSHSGELFFGEGSRLTVL.

The chain uses TRBV29-1 and TRBJ1-1; 7 bases are shared with TRBD1. The CDR3 has 14 amino acids. CDR1 and CDR2 from the germline V gene are SQVTM and ANQGSEA. Germline trimming cut 5 bases from V and 3 bases from J; bases unmatched to any gene: 9. Here the CDR3 reads CSVHLGTGDTEAFF. DNA for the CDR3: TGCAGCGTTCATCTGGGAACAGGGGACACTGAAGCTTTCTTT. The variable domain in full, with the rest retrieved from reference TRBV29-1 and TRBJ1-1, is SAVISQKPSRDICQRGTSLTIQCQVDSQVTMMFWYRQQPGQSLTLIATANQGSEATYESGFVIDKFPISRPNLTFSTLTVSNMSPEDSSIYLCSVHLGTGDTEAFFGQGTRLTVV.

CDR3 bases: TGTGCCAGCAGCTTAGACAGGGCCTCTAGCACAGATACGCAGTATTTT. Translated: CASSLDRASSTDTQYF. The chain recombines TRBV7-2 with TRBJ2-3; perhaps TRBD1 as D (6 bases). This CDR3 has 16 amino acids. Germline-derived CDR1 and CDR2 are SGHTA and FQGNSA. V lost 1 base and J lost 0, with 11 bases in between.

This sequence joins TRBV30 and TRBJ1-4, with no clear D. V lost 4 bases and J 5 bases, leaving 14 bases between the germline ends. CDR1 and CDR2 (germline): GTSNPN, SVGIG (reference sequence). This CDR3 spans 14 amino acids. CDR3 coding DNA: TGTGCCTGGACCCAACTCTCCCTCAATGAAAAACTGTTTTTT. This codes for CAWTQLSLNEKLFF.

The genes are TRBV27 and TRBJ2-3, with 7 bases matching TRBD1. The CDR3 has 15 amino acids. Germline CDR1 and CDR2: MNHEY and SMNVEV (reference sequence). The junction had 12 bases not matched to a gene; V was cut back by 6 bases and J by 6 bases. The CDR3 DNA sequence: TGTGCCAGCAGGATGACAGGGCGAACGAGTGATACGCAGTATTTT. Protein product: CASRMTGRTSDTQYF.

The V gene is TRBV19, the J gene TRBJ1-2, with 8 bases fitting TRBD1. J gave up 3 bases and V 5 bases, and 2 bases lay outside the gene matches. Germline lookup yields CDR1 LNHDA and CDR2 SQIVND (reference sequence). The CDR3 is 13 amino acids. The CDR3 bases are TGTGCCAGTAGTCCAGGGGGCGACTATGGCTACACCTTC. It codes for CASSPGGDYGYTF.

A word on this clone: The sample carries other DNA sequences with the same CDR3. The chain has TRBV6-5 and TRBJ1-5, with 8 bases matching TRBD1. The CDR3 is 14 residues long. Germline V gene data show CDR1 as MNHEY and CDR2 as SVGAGI. V gave up 2 bases and J gave up 5 bases; unmatched junction bases: 2. In nucleotides, the CDR3 is TGTGCCAGCAGTTACCGACAGGGGTATCAGCCCCAGCATTTT. Its translation is CASSYRQGYQPQHF.

This clone was seen a handful of times. The chain's CDR3 is CASSQGQGNTIYF. The CDR3 nucleotides are TGTGCCAGCAGTCAGGGACAGGGAAACACCATATATTTT. The chain is built from TRBV6-4 and TRBJ1-3, with TRBD1 matching 7 bases. Germline V CDR1 and CDR2: MRHNA, SNTAGT. The V gene end was trimmed by 5 bases and the J gene end by 4 bases; junction bases not matched to a gene: 2. CDR3 length: 13 residues.

CDR3 DNA sequence: TGCAGCGTGGACAGGGGGGGCACAGATACGCAGTATTTT. Its protein is CSVDRGGTDTQYF. This rearrangement joins TRBV29-1 to TRBJ2-3, with 10 bases lining up with TRBD1. CDR3 length: 13 amino acids. With V trimmed by 6 bases and J by 1 base, 1 base remained unmatched. The V gene's germline CDR1 is SQVTM and CDR2 ANQGSEA.

The CDR3 reads CASSDQGFGYTF. CDR3 sequence (DNA): TGTGCCAGCAGTGATCAGGGGTTTGGCTACACCTTC. The chain has TRBV6-1 and TRBJ1-2; tentative D call: TRBD1 (6 bases). Trimming pared 3 bases from V and 7 bases from J, leaving 9 bases between. Germline CDR1 and CDR2: MNHNS and SASEGT. The length of the CDR3 is 12 residues.

This chain links TRBV9 with TRBJ1-3; D is uncertain. Germline-derived CDR1 and CDR2 are SGDLS and YYNGEE. The CDR3 is made up of 12 amino acids. The V end lost 4 bases, the J end lost 4 bases, and 6 bases lay between the germline ends. The CDR3: CASSIEGNTIYF. CDR3 coding DNA: TGTGCCAGCAGCATCGAGGGAAACACCATATATTTT.

This clone was detected only once. V and J are TRBV21-1 and TRBJ2-3; the D segment call TRBD1 is taken from the table without a DNA check. TRBV21-1 is a documented pseudogene. The CDR3 extends over 13 amino acids. The CDR3 is CASSEGPTDTQYF. DNA for the CDR3: TGTGCCAGCAGCGAAGGGCCGACAGATACGCAGTATTTT.

The rearrangement joins TRBV7-2 to TRBJ2-5; 9 bases map to TRBD2. The CDR3 has 16 residues. V lost 5 bases and J lost 6; bases outside the gene matches: 13. From germline, CDR1 is SGHTA and CDR2 FQGNSA. The CDR3 DNA is TGTGCCAGCAGCAAAGTCGTAGCTAGCGGGGTAAAGACCCAGTACTTC. It encodes CASSKVVASGVKTQYF.

The gene calls are TRBV27 and TRBJ1-1, with 9 bases aligning to TRBD1. V lost 3 bases, J lost 4 bases, and 9 bases stayed unmatched. There are 16 residues in the CDR3. Looked up from germline, CDR1 is MNHEY and CDR2 is SMNVEV (reference sequence). CDR3 loop: CASSFSGTGSSTEAFF. CDR3 bases: TGTGCCAGCAGTTTTTCCGGGACAGGGAGTTCCACTGAAGCTTTCTTT.

The chain links TRBV9 to TRBJ1-5, with D possibly being TRBD1 (5 bases). Between the trimmed V and J ends, which lost 4 bases and 4 bases, there was a span of 15 bases. CDR3 length: 15 amino acids. Germline CDR1 is SGDLS and CDR2 is YYNGEE. Here the CDR3 reads CASSKSGTGNQPQHF. The CDR3, as DNA: TGTGCCAGCAGCAAAAGCGGGACGGGGAATCAGCCCCAGCATTTT.